The subject of this entry is one TCR beta chain. The data belong to a study of regulatory T cells in long-lasting Graves disease. The CDR3 has 18 amino acids. Deletions cut 7 bases from V and 5 bases from J, with 29 bases between. Time point: newly diagnosed GD, antithyroid drugs for less than 3 months. The authors made the TCR library using RNA they extracted from PBMCs. Around 10 milliliters of peripheral blood were drawn into EDTA tubes. In building TCR beta libraries, iRepertoire HTBI primers were used together with Arm-PCR of CDR3 regions. TCRdb re-called the multiplex PCR reads through MiXCR, storing one row per CDR3 protein. Among 300,000 to 400,000 distinct CDR3 sequences listed, approximately 15% were seen once. These data were likewise used in another study, on T cells in Graves' hyperthyroidism and ophthalmopathy.

The chain uses TRBV12-3 or TRBV12-4 and TRBJ2-5; the D gene is possibly TRBD1 (6 bases). The TCR sequence derives from a man aged 40-49 years with Graves disease. This specimen consisted of peripheral blood mononuclear cells (PBMCs), obtained at new diagnosis, from a patient treated with antithyroid drugs. This CDR3 reads CASKGVQGSLSASETQYF. CDR3 coding DNA: TGTGCCAGCAAGGGGGTCCAGGGATCATTGAGTGCAAGTGAGACCCAGTACTTC.